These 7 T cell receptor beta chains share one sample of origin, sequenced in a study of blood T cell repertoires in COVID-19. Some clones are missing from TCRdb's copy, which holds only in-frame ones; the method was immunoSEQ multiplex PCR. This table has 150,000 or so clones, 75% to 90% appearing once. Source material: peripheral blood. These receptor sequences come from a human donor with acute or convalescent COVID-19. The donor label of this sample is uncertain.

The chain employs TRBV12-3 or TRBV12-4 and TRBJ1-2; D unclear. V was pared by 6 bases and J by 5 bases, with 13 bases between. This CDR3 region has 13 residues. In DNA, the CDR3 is TGTGCCAGCAGCTCCCGAGGCGGGTATGGCTACACCTTC. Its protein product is CASSSRGGYGYTF.

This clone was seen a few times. This CDR3 reads CASSGHKGAASGNTIYF. The DNA for the CDR3 is TGTGCCAGCAGCGGGCACAAGGGGGCCGCCTCTGGAAACACCATATATTTT. This chain links TRBV9 with TRBJ1-3, with TRBD1 matching over 7 bases. J was trimmed by 0 bases and V by 3 bases; bases with no gene match: 9. The CDR3 loop spans 17 amino acids. Looked up from germline, CDR1 is SGDLS and CDR2 is YYNGEE.

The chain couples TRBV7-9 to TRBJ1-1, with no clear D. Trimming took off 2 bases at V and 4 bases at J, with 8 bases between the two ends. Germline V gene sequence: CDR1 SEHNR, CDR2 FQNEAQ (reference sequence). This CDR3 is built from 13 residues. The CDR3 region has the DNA TGTGCCAGCAGCTTACGGGGAGTCACTGAAGCTTTCTTT. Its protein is CASSLRGVTEAFF.

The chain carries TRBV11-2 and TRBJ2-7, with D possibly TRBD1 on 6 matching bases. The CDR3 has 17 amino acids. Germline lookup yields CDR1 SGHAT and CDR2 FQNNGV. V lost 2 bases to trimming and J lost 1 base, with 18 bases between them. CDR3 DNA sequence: TGTGCCAGCAGCTTACGCCCATTTACAGGGAAATCCTACGAGCAGTACTTC. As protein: CASSLRPFTGKSYEQYF.

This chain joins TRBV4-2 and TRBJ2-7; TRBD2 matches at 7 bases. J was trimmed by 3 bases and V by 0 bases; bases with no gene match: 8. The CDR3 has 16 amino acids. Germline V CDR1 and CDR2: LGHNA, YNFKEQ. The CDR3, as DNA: TGTGCCAGCAGCCAAGAATGGCGGGGGTGGATCTACGAGCAGTACTTC. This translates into CASSQEWRGWIYEQYF.

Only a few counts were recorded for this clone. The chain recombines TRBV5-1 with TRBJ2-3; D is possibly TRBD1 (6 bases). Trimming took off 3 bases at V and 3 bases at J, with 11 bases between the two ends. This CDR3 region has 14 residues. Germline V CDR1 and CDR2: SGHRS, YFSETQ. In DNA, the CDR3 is TGCGCCAGCAGCTCGGGACATCAGACAGATACGCAGTATTTT. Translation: CASSSGHQTDTQYF.

CDR3 DNA sequence: TGTGCCAGCAGCTTACTTTCCACTCAGGGTGTCTATGGCTACACCTTC. This encodes CASSLLSTQGVYGYTF. The chain recombines TRBV7-8 with TRBJ1-2; perhaps TRBD1 as D (5 bases). This CDR3 is built from 16 residues. Germline-derived CDR1 and CDR2 are SGHVS and FQNEAQ. V was clipped by 2 bases and J by 4 bases, with 17 bases between them.